The 14 T cell receptor beta chains given below trace back to one sample, sequenced in a study of shared clonotypes between healthy human individuals (dated by TCRdb to about 2020). Library prep was done by the immunoSEQ multiplex PCR assay. Drawn from immuneACCESS, this table holds only the in-frame rearrangements with V and J called that TCRdb kept. Clones are partly lost; checked studies trace under half to an unresolved V gene and leave the rest unexplained. This sample gives over 2 million clones in total; less than 95% of them show up just once. Of the sample, 0.3% to 0.45% falls within the top ten clones. The sample comprised naive CD4+ T cells from PBMCs. The cell subset or site label for this specimen denotes: CD45RA+ positively selected. The receptor set was obtained from a man younger than 35 in good health. Some clones in this sample may be carry-over from other donors' samples.

A single count supports this clone. The CDR3 DNA is TGTGCCAGCTCACCTACCCTAGCGGAAGAGCAGTTCTTC. Translation: CASSPTLAEEQFF. The chain has TRBV18 and TRBJ2-1; 7 bases line up with TRBD2. CDR1 is KGHSH, CDR2 LQKENI, per germline. V lost 3 bases, J lost 10 bases, and 6 bases stayed unmatched. The CDR3 spans 13 residues. The whole variable domain, filled in from reference TRBV18 and TRBJ2-1, reads NAGVMQNPRHLVRRRGQEARLRCSPMKGHSHVYWYRQLPEEGLKFMVYLQKENIIDESGMPKERFSAEFPKEGPSILRIQQVVRGDSAAYFCASSPTLAEEQFFGPGTRLTVL.

The rearrangement links TRBV7-9 to TRBJ1-1; TRBD1 aligns across 7 bases. The CDR3 sequence is 12 residues long. Germline values: CDR1 SEHNR, CDR2 FQNEAQ (reference sequence). With V trimmed by 5 bases and J by 7 bases, 4 bases remained unmatched. The CDR3: CASSAQGVEAFF. The CDR3 bases are TGTGCCAGCAGCGCCCAGGGGGTTGAAGCTTTCTTT.

V and J are TRBV7-2 and TRBJ1-2; no reliable D call. Between the trimmed V and J ends, which lost 8 bases and 1 base, there was a span of 8 bases. CDR3 length: 12 residues. The germline CDR1 and CDR2 sequences are SGHTA and FQGNSA. In DNA form, the CDR3 reads TGTGCCAGCTCAAAAGATAACTATGGCTACACCTTC. Protein sequence: CASSKDNYGYTF.

The rearrangement links TRBV2 to TRBJ2-7; unclear D gene. Per the germline V gene, CDR1 is SNHLY and CDR2 is FYNNEI. The CDR3 totals 11 residues. Trimming cost V 5 bases and J 4 bases, with 6 bases left between them. This chain's CDR3 is CASSFQYEQYF. Written as DNA, the CDR3 is TGTGCCAGCAGTTTCCAATACGAGCAGTACTTC.

The gene calls are TRBV11-2 and TRBJ2-7; the match to TRBD2 covers 16 bases. The CDR3 has 14 residues. Germline loops: CDR1 SGHAT, CDR2 FQNNGV. With V trimmed by 5 bases and J by 7 bases, 2 bases remained unmatched. The CDR3 loop reads CASSKGLAGGEQYF. The CDR3, as DNA: TGTGCCAGCAGCAAGGGACTAGCGGGAGGGGAGCAGTACTTC. The full variable domain, rest sourced from reference TRBV11-2 and TRBJ2-7, is EAGVAQSPRYKIIEKRQSVAFWCNPISGHATLYWYQQILGQGPKLLIQFQNNGVVDDSQLPKDRFSAERLKGVDSTLKIQPAKLEDSAVYLCASSKGLAGGEQYFGPGTRLTVT.

This chain joins TRBV7-2 and TRBJ2-7; the D gene is possibly TRBD1 (5 bases). V was shortened by 3 bases and J by 4 bases, with 10 bases between the two germline ends. CDR1 is SGHTA and CDR2 is FQGNSA in the germline V gene. The CDR3 is 13 amino acids. The CDR3 DNA reads TGTGCCAGCAGCTTTTCAGGGAAGTACGAGCAGTACTTC. It codes for CASSFSGKYEQYF.

A single count supports this clone. The rearrangement joins TRBV7-2 to TRBJ2-6; D is unclear. The CDR3 consists of 17 residues. Germline CDR1 is SGHTA and CDR2 is FQGNSA. Trimming pared 4 bases from V and 7 bases from J, leaving 20 bases between. This CDR3 is CASSSTVTALRANVLTF. The CDR3 nucleotides are TGTGCCAGCAGCTCCACGGTGACTGCCCTTCGAGCCAACGTCCTGACTTTC. The whole variable domain, filled in from reference TRBV7-2 and TRBJ2-6, reads GAGVSQSPSNKVTEKGKDVELRCDPISGHTALYWYRQSLGQGLEFLIYFQGNSAPDKSGLPSDRFSAERTGGSVSTLTIQRTQQEDSAVYLCASSSTVTALRANVLTFGAGSRLTVL.

The chain is built from TRBV28 and TRBJ1-5, with a tentative D call TRBD1 (6 bases). The CDR3 is 16 amino acids. V lost 6 bases and J 1 base, leaving 16 bases between the germline ends. Germline V CDR1 and CDR2: MDHEN, SYDVKM. The CDR3 loop reads CASSTTTGRSNQPQHF. DNA of the CDR3: TGTGCCAGCAGCACCACCACAGGGAGGAGCAATCAGCCCCAGCATTTT.

The rearrangement uses TRBV18 and TRBJ2-7; D perhaps matches TRBD1 (5 bases). This CDR3 is 14 amino acids long. The ends were cut back, 3 bases at V and 7 bases at J, with 16 bases in the middle. Looked up from germline, CDR1 is KGHSH and CDR2 is LQKENI. In DNA form, the CDR3 reads TGTGCCAGCTCACCGGGCAGGGCGCCTAGTGAGCAGTACTTC. Amino acid sequence: CASSPGRAPSEQYF.

The rearrangement uses TRBV15 and TRBJ1-2; D may be TRBD1 (6 bases). From germline, CDR1 is LNHNV and CDR2 YYDKDF (reference sequence). V lost 2 bases and J lost 4, with 11 bases in between. This CDR3 spans 14 amino acids. The CDR3 DNA follows: TGTGCCACCAGCAGACCAGGGGAGTCCTATGGCTACACCTTC. Translation gives CATSRPGESYGYTF.

V is TRBV2 and J is TRBJ2-7, with D perhaps given as TRBD1 or TRBD2 (6 bases each). Germline V lookup: CDR1 SNHLY, CDR2 FYNNEI. This CDR3 has 14 residues. The V end was cut by 3 bases, the J end by 3 bases, with 12 bases between. CDR3 loop: CASSEGGAGYEQYF. CDR3 DNA sequence: TGTGCCAGCAGTGAGGGGGGCGCGGGCTACGAGCAGTACTTC.

The V call is TRBV27, the J call TRBJ2-7, with 7 positions matching TRBD2. This CDR3 region has 19 residues. From germline, CDR1 is MNHEY and CDR2 SMNVEV (reference sequence). The junction had 19 bases not matched to a gene; V was cut back by 5 bases and J by 0 bases. The DNA for the CDR3 is TGTGCCAGCAGTCCCCGGACTAGAGTTCGGCTCCTTTCCTCCTACGAGCAGTACTTC. It yields the protein CASSPRTRVRLLSSYEQYF.

V usage is TRBV6-5 and J usage is TRBJ1-3; D not certain. CDR3 length: 14 residues. V lost 3 bases and J lost 0, with 6 bases in between. Germline lookup yields CDR1 MNHEY and CDR2 SVGAGI. The CDR3 DNA sequence: TGTGCCAGCAGTTATTTCCCCTCTGGAAACACCATATATTTT. This encodes CASSYFPSGNTIYF.

This clone was counted once. This chain uses TRBV7-8 with TRBJ2-7; no firm D call. The CDR3 is 15 residues long. Per the germline V gene, CDR1 is SGHVS and CDR2 is FQNEAQ. Trimming stripped 1 base from V and 4 bases from J, with 14 bases between. The CDR3 nucleotides are TGTGCCAGCAGCTTAGACGCACACACTCCTTACGAGCAGTACTTC. Protein: CASSLDAHTPYEQYF.